The clone carrying this TCR beta chain was detected a few times. Its antigen is unknown. cDNA synthesis used the whole RNA isolate, giving expressed TCRB sequences. Measured with immunoSEQ multiplex PCR; TCRdb has only the in-frame clones, and not every one. The sample contains 130,000 to 150,000 clones, around a tenth of which appear only once. The record originates from a study of beta chain features in type 1 diabetes. Study conclusions and caveats: Moderate yet significant TCRB CDR3 shortening was seen in Type 1 diabetes patients in all four CD4+ subsets. PCR might favor shorter templates, but any such skew would affect patients and controls equally.

Naive, central memory, regulatory and stem cell-like memory cells within the CD4+ compartment were sorted using CD45RO/CCR7/CD25/CD127/CD95/CD27. Post-sort purity exceeded 95% for all sorted populations. This CDR3 has 15 amino acids. Germline lookup yields CDR1 LGHNA and CDR2 YNFKEQ. What was sequenced was central memory CD4+ T cells from blood. The sequence was obtained from a man aged 18 to 30 in good health. The chain uses TRBV4-2 and TRBJ2-5; TRBD2 agrees at 7 bases. The end of the DNA fits TRBJ2-7 better, so the J call may be wrong. This chain's CDR3 is CASSAGQGGRNEQYF. Written as DNA, the CDR3 is TGTGCCAGCAGCGCCGGGCAGGGAGGGAGGAACGAGCAGTACTTC.